Presented here are 2 T cell receptor beta chains from one specimen sequenced in a study of cytomegalovirus exposure and HLA in healthy donors. Researchers ran the PCR with 60 Vbeta and 13 Jbeta primers. Sequencing used immunoSEQ multiplex PCR; TCRdb keeps in-frame clones, though not all of them. The repertoire has some 140,000 clones, about 74% of them found once; the top ten carry roughly 4%. The sample was PBMCs. The receptors stem from a woman in her thirties or forties in good health and CMV-seronegative.

The chain is built from TRBV5-1 and TRBJ2-7; a possible D gene is TRBD1 (6 bases). Trimming stripped 4 bases from V and 4 bases from J, with 21 bases between. Germline CDR1 and CDR2: SGHRS and YFSETQ. The CDR3 is 16 amino acids. Written as DNA, the CDR3 is TGCGCCAGCAGCCTAAAACCGGACAGTCGATCGTACGAGCAGTACTTC. Its protein product is CASSLKPDSRSYEQYF.

The V call is TRBV7-8, the J call TRBJ2-1, with unresolved D. CDR1 is SGHVS and CDR2 is FQNEAQ in the germline V gene. The CDR3 length is 11 residues. Deletions cut 10 bases from V and 9 bases from J, with 13 bases between. The CDR3 region has the DNA TGTGCCATCCGAACTGGGCCTGAGCAGTTCTTC. Translation gives CAIRTGPEQFF. Using reference TRBV7-8 and TRBJ2-1 for the parts outside the CDR3, the full variable domain is GAGVSQSPRYKVAKRGQDVALRCDPISGHVSLFWYQQALGQGPEFLTYFQNEAQLDKSGLPSDRFFAERPEGSVSTLKIQRTQQEDSAVYLCAIRTGPEQFFGPGTRLTVL.